This is a list of T cell receptor beta chains from one sample in a study of T cell changes during pregnancy in multiple sclerosis. The table came from immunoSEQ multiplex PCR; TCRdb's copy has only in-frame clones and leaves some out. This table has about 76,000 clones, about 94% appearing once. The input for sequencing was peripheral blood, taken in the first trimester of pregnancy. Receptors originate from a female donor in good health, enrolled as a control in a pregnancy study. Each CDR3 is given with its conserved first and last residue. D genes are given only for firm matches. The listing skips clone size in some rows; elsewhere it reads once, few, many or a size class.

j_gene: TRBJ1-5
v_gene: TRBV28
abundance: .
len: 14
d_gene: .
CDR3aa: CASSLGGPNQPQHF
CDR3nt: TGTGCCAGCAGTTTGGGGGGGCCCAATCAGCCCCAGCATTTT

j_gene: TRBJ2-7
v_gene: TRBV28
abundance: .
len: 16
d_gene: TRBD2
CDR3aa: CASSLLAGGPSGEQYF
CDR3nt: TGTGCCAGCAGTTTACTGGCGGGAGGTCCCTCAGGGGAGCAGTACTTC

j_gene: TRBJ2-1
v_gene: TRBV28
abundance: .
len: 11
d_gene: .
CDR3aa: CASSSYYEQFF
CDR3nt: TGTGCCAGCAGTTCATACTATGAGCAGTTCTTC

j_gene: TRBJ1-1
v_gene: TRBV19
abundance: .
len: 12
d_gene: .
CDR3aa: CASSGEDTEAFF
CDR3nt: TGTGCCAGTTCTGGGGAGGACACTGAAGCTTTCTTT

j_gene: TRBJ1-5
v_gene: TRBV9
abundance: few
len: 14
d_gene: .
CDR3aa: CASSGRDNWSPQHF
CDR3nt: TGTGCCAGCAGCGGACGAGACAATTGGTCACCCCAGCATTTT

j_gene: TRBJ2-1
v_gene: TRBV6-5
abundance: .
len: 15
d_gene: TRBD2
CDR3aa: CASRLGREGLNEQFF
CDR3nt: TGTGCCAGCAGACTCGGGCGGGAGGGCCTCAATGAGCAGTTCTTC

j_gene: TRBJ1-3
v_gene: TRBV5-1
abundance: .
len: 14
d_gene: .
CDR3aa: CASSLAESGNTIYF
CDR3nt: TGCGCCAGCAGCTTGGCCGAGTCTGGAAACACCATATATTTT

j_gene: TRBJ2-1
v_gene: TRBV30
abundance: .
len: 15
d_gene: .
CDR3aa: CAWRNGYSPHGEQFF
CDR3nt: TGTGCCTGGAGGAACGGGTACTCCCCACACGGGGAGCAGTTCTTC

j_gene: TRBJ2-7
v_gene: TRBV28
abundance: .
len: 16
d_gene: TRBD2
CDR3aa: CASSPPGAGGVYEQYF
CDR3nt: TGTGCCAGCAGTCCTCCCGGAGCGGGAGGGGTCTACGAGCAGTACTTC

j_gene: TRBJ1-1
v_gene: TRBV25-1
abundance: few
len: 12
d_gene: .
CDR3aa: CASSEEGGRAFF
CDR3nt: TGTGCCAGCAGTGAGGAGGGGGGGAGGGCTTTCTTT

j_gene: TRBJ1-3
v_gene: TRBV4-1
abundance: .
len: 13
d_gene: .
CDR3aa: CASSQEGLSSIYF
CDR3nt: TGCGCCAGCAGCCAAGAGGGGCTTTCATCCATATATTTT

j_gene: TRBJ2-5
v_gene: TRBV5-1
abundance: once
len: 17
d_gene: TRBD2
CDR3aa: CASSFGAGGLASREQYF
CDR3nt: TGCGCCAGCAGCTTCGGCGCGGGGGGACTAGCTTCGAGAGAGCAGTACTTC

j_gene: TRBJ2-1
v_gene: TRBV11-3
abundance: .
len: 14
d_gene: .
CDR3aa: CASSLVPEHNEQFF
CDR3nt: TGTGCCAGCAGCTTAGTCCCCGAGCACAATGAGCAGTTCTTC

j_gene: TRBJ1-5
v_gene: TRBV5-6
abundance: .
len: 16
d_gene: .
CDR3aa: CASSLYRSYSNQPQHF
CDR3nt: TGTGCCAGCAGCTTATACAGGTCCTATAGCAATCAGCCCCAGCATTTT

j_gene: TRBJ1-5
v_gene: TRBV5-6
abundance: .
len: 17
d_gene: TRBD1
CDR3aa: CASSLTGGRGYNQPQHF
CDR3nt: TGTGCCAGCAGCTTGACAGGGGGCCGAGGTTACAATCAGCCCCAGCATTTT

j_gene: TRBJ1-5
v_gene: TRBV30
abundance: .
len: 14
d_gene: .
CDR3aa: CAWSVSGSNQPQHF
CDR3nt: TGTGCCTGGAGTGTATCGGGGTCCAATCAGCCCCAGCATTTT

j_gene: TRBJ1-2
v_gene: TRBV6-1
abundance: .
len: 13
d_gene: .
CDR3aa: CASSGTANYGYTF
CDR3nt: TGTGCCAGCAGTGGGACAGCTAACTATGGCTACACCTTC

j_gene: TRBJ1-3
v_gene: TRBV4-2
abundance: .
len: 16
d_gene: TRBD1
CDR3aa: CASSQGGTGTGNTIYF
CDR3nt: TGTGCCAGCAGCCAGGGAGGGACAGGGACAGGAAACACCATATATTTT

j_gene: TRBJ2-1
v_gene: TRBV5-1
abundance: .
len: 15
d_gene: TRBD1
CDR3aa: CASKKTGAPPIEQFF
CDR3nt: TGCGCCAGCAAAAAGACAGGGGCGCCTCCGATTGAGCAGTTCTTC

j_gene: TRBJ2-3
v_gene: TRBV2
abundance: .
len: 15
d_gene: TRBD2
CDR3aa: CASSASGEKTDTQYF
CDR3nt: TGTGCCAGCAGTGCTAGCGGAGAAAAGACAGATACGCAGTATTTT

j_gene: TRBJ2-5
v_gene: TRBV29-1
abundance: .
len: 12
d_gene: .
CDR3aa: CSVRQVGETQYF
CDR3nt: TGCAGCGTGAGACAGGTGGGAGAGACCCAGTACTTC

j_gene: TRBJ2-7
v_gene: TRBV5-6
abundance: .
len: 12
d_gene: TRBD1
CDR3aa: CASSFRQGSFYF
CDR3nt: TGTGCCAGCAGCTTTCGACAGGGGAGTTTTTACTTC

j_gene: TRBJ1-2
v_gene: TRBV29-1
abundance: .
len: 12
d_gene: .
CDR3aa: CSTWGGVYGYTF
CDR3nt: TGCAGCACCTGGGGAGGGGTTTATGGCTACACCTTC

j_gene: TRBJ2-5
v_gene: TRBV11-2
abundance: .
len: 15
d_gene: TRBD1
CDR3aa: CASSLAGQARETQYF
CDR3nt: TGTGCCAGCAGCTTGGCCGGACAGGCTCGGGAGACCCAGTACTTC